The source of this TCR beta chain is a study of regulatory dendritic cells for organ transplantation. Profiling relied on immunoSEQ multiplex PCR, and the TCRdb table lists in-frame clones only, not all of them. The sample lists around 12,000 clones, about nine tenths occurring once. In this sample, this clone turned up once. Its antigen is as yet unknown. Allogeneic regulatory or mature dendritic cells were co-cultured for less than 6 days with CFSE-labeled sorted T cells at 1:10. This receptor was taken from a human donor in good health. Sequencing input: naive CD8+ T cells from blood cultured with regulatory dendritic cells. Subset here: CD45RA+ naive T cells.

The CDR3: CASSLDLGGAGGYTF. The CDR3, as DNA: TGTGCCAGCAGCTTAGACTTAGGGGGCGCGGGTGGCTACACCTTC. The gene calls are TRBV7-2 and TRBJ1-2, with TRBD1 identical over 7 bases. Germline values: CDR1 SGHTA, CDR2 FQGNSA. V trimming: 1 base; J trimming: 7 bases; junction bases outside the gene matches: 9. CDR3 length equals 15 residues.